The 18 T cell receptor beta chains in this list originate from one sample, sequenced in a study of T cells in Graves' hyperthyroidism and ophthalmopathy. RNA transcripts served as the template for amplifying TCR beta CDR3 regions. The TCR CDR3 was amplified in a first-round RT-PCR using the HTBI primer set. TCRdb fed the multiplex PCR reads into MiXCR, producing one record per CDR3 protein. The table lists 750,000 to 900,000 distinct CDR3 sequences, about two fifths of them singletons. The sequencing input was blood. The receptors stem from a man younger than 30 with Graves' hyperthyroidism.

V usage is TRBV4-3 and J usage is TRBJ1-1; D is possibly TRBD1 (6 bases). V was clipped by 2 bases and J by 8 bases, with 12 bases between them. The CDR3 has 13 residues. Looked up from germline, CDR1 is LGHNA and CDR2 is YSLEER. The CDR3 nucleotides are TGCGCCAGCAGCCAACCGACAGGACGCGAAGCTTTCTTT. This gives the protein CASSQPTGREAFF.

The chain joins TRBV20-1 to TRBJ2-7; D not resolved. The CDR3 runs to 12 residues. V dropped 0 bases and J dropped 5 bases, with 8 bases sitting between them. Germline V gene data show CDR1 as DFQATT and CDR2 as SNEGSKA (reference sequence). CDR3: CSAREEGNEQYF. The CDR3 DNA follows: TGCAGTGCTAGAGAGGAAGGGAACGAGCAGTACTTC.

The gene calls are TRBV29-1 and TRBJ1-2; the match to TRBD1 covers 7 bases. The CDR3 contains 13 residues. Looked up from germline, CDR1 is SQVTM and CDR2 is ANQGSEA. The junction had 4 bases not matched to a gene; V was cut back by 3 bases and J by 3 bases. CDR3 residues: CSVETGWDYGYTF. In DNA form, the CDR3 reads TGCAGCGTTGAGACAGGGTGGGACTATGGCTACACCTTC.

This clonotype was picked up many times. The chain has TRBV2 and TRBJ1-3; the D gene is possibly TRBD1 (5 bases). The CDR3 is 15 amino acids. Trimming left V 7 bases short and J 2 bases short, with 15 bases between. The germline V gene has CDR1 SNHLY and CDR2 FYNNEI. The CDR3 sequence: CASKTDIIPGNTIYF. CDR3 sequence (DNA): TGTGCCAGCAAGACAGACATTATCCCTGGAAACACCATATATTTT.

J is TRBJ1-5 and V is TRBV6-6; 8 nucleotides agree with TRBD1. Trimming cost V 7 bases and J 2 bases; bases outside gene matches: 10. The CDR3 has 16 amino acids. CDR1 is MNHNY, CDR2 SVGAGI, per germline (reference sequence). Written as DNA, the CDR3 is TGTGCCAGCACCCCAGGGGGCGCGGGAGGCAATCAGCCCCAGCATTTT. It is translated as CASTPGGAGGNQPQHF.

The rearrangement joins TRBV5-4 to TRBJ2-2, with D perhaps TRBD2 (5 bases). This CDR3 has 14 amino acids. Trimming took 3 bases from V and 5 from J, leaving 11 bases between them. Germline values: CDR1 SGHNT, CDR2 YYREEE (reference sequence). The CDR3 loop is CASSYREVTGELFF. CDR3 sequence (DNA): TGTGCCAGCAGCTACCGGGAAGTAACCGGGGAGCTGTTTTTT.

At least ten counts were recorded for this clonotype. An end of the junction does not agree with germline; a read error may underlie this. The chain joins TRBV5-1 to TRBJ1-1; the D is unclear. The CDR3 consists of 13 residues. In germline, CDR1 is SGHRS, CDR2 YFSETQ. CDR3: CASSAGMNTEAFF. The CDR3, as DNA: TGTGCCAGCAGTGCGGGCATGAACACTGAAGCTTTCTTT.

The genes are TRBV27 and TRBJ2-7; D uncertain. Trimming cost V 6 bases and J 3 bases, with 15 bases left between them. Germline-derived CDR1 and CDR2 are MNHEY and SMNVEV (reference sequence). The CDR3 consists of 14 residues. CDR3 in DNA: TGTGCCAGCAGACGATCCACACCTTTCTACGAGCAGTACTTC. Translation: CASRRSTPFYEQYF.

About this clonotype: A much more abundant neighbour one base away suggests this may be a read error. This sequence joins TRBV2 and TRBJ1-5; no clear D. CDR3 length equals 14 residues. The germline V and J ends were trimmed by 3 bases and 0 bases, with 6 bases remaining between them. Germline-derived CDR1 and CDR2 are SNHLY and FYNNEI. CDR3 protein: CASSEVHSNQPQHF. CDR3 DNA sequence: TGTGCCAGCAGTGAGGTCCATAGCAATCAGCCCCAGCATTTT.

The V call is TRBV13, the J call TRBJ2-2; D perhaps matches TRBD1 (5 bases). The CDR3 has 17 amino acids. Trimming removed 0 bases at V and 6 bases at J, with 17 bases between. Germline CDR1 reads PRHDT; CDR2 reads FYEKMQ (reference sequence). The CDR3 reads CASSLGLVPDKAGELFF. The CDR3 DNA reads as TGTGCCAGCAGCTTAGGCCTCGTTCCGGACAAGGCCGGGGAGCTGTTTTTT.

In its sample, this clonotype was seen many times. V is TRBV2 and J is TRBJ2-5, with a weak D call TRBD2 (6 bases). The CDR3 sequence is 13 residues long. Germline V lookup: CDR1 SNHLY, CDR2 FYNNEI. Trimming stripped 5 bases from V and 5 bases from J, with 12 bases between. CDR3 DNA: TGTGCCAGCAGTACGGCGGGGAGGGAGACCCAGTACTTC. It is translated as CASSTAGRETQYF.

The chain employs TRBV5-1 and TRBJ1-1; D is ambiguous. Germline lookup yields CDR1 SGHRS and CDR2 YFSETQ. The CDR3 runs to 14 residues. V was cut by 6 bases and J by 7 bases, with 19 bases left in between. CDR3 sequence: CASTPRTDGDEAFF. In nucleotides, the CDR3 is TGCGCCAGCACCCCCCGGACGGATGGGGATGAAGCTTTCTTT.

This sequence joins TRBV7-9 and TRBJ2-6, with 7 bases that match TRBD1. V lost 0 bases to trimming and J lost 0 bases; unmatched junction nucleotides: 2. This CDR3 comprises 17 residues. The V gene's germline CDR1 is SEHNR and CDR2 FQNEAQ (reference sequence). The CDR3, as DNA: TGTGCCAGCAGCTTAGCCTCAGGGGGCTCTGGGGCCAACGTCCTGACTTTC. It codes for CASSLASGGSGANVLTF.

This clonotype appeared many times. The chain carries TRBV15 and TRBJ2-5, with D maybe TRBD2 (6 bases). V lost 0 bases and J lost 5, with 13 bases in between. This CDR3 is built from 15 residues. Germline CDR1 LNHNV, CDR2 YYDKDF (reference sequence). Here the CDR3 reads CATSRDLGGSETQYF. CDR3 DNA: TGTGCCACCAGCAGAGATCTAGGAGGGTCGGAGACCCAGTACTTC. The full variable domain, rest sourced from reference TRBV15 and TRBJ2-5, is DAMVIQNPRYQVTQFGKPVTLSCSQTLNHNVMYWYQQKSSQAPKLLFHYYDKDFNNEADTPDNFQSRRPNTSFCFLDIRSPGLGDTAMYLCATSRDLGGSETQYFGPGTRLLVL.

The V gene is TRBV5-1, the J gene TRBJ2-7; 8 positions match TRBD2. The CDR3 has 15 amino acids. The germline V gene encodes CDR1 SGHRS and CDR2 YFSETQ. J lost 0 bases, V lost 7 bases, and 9 bases had no gene match. The CDR3 loop is CASRRAGGSSYEQYF. CDR3 DNA: TGCGCCAGCCGGAGGGCGGGGGGAAGCTCCTACGAGCAGTACTTC.

The chain employs TRBV2 and TRBJ2-3; 13 nucleotides line up with TRBD2. The germline gives CDR1 SNHLY, CDR2 FYNNEI. After removal of 6 bases from V and 5 bases from J, the junction contained 8 bases not matched to a gene. The CDR3 has 16 amino acids. The CDR3 DNA follows: TGTGCCAGCAGCCCCGGGACTAGCGGGGATAGAGATACGCAGTATTTT. Translated, it gives CASSPGTSGDRDTQYF.

This clonotype was counted once. The CDR3 is CSLGQGYTEAFF. CDR3 DNA: TGCAGCTTAGGACAGGGGTACACTGAAGCTTTCTTT. The rearrangement joins TRBV29-1 to TRBJ1-1; 9 bases are a match to TRBD1. CDR1 and CDR2 (germline): SQVTM, ANQGSEA. J gave up 3 bases and V 8 bases, and 4 bases lay outside the gene matches. The CDR3 has 12 residues.

The chain joins TRBV7-9 to TRBJ1-6, with D possibly matching TRBD1 (5 bases). The V end lost 5 bases, the J end lost 10 bases, and 12 bases lay between the germline ends. The germline gives CDR1 SEHNR, CDR2 FQNEAQ (reference sequence). The CDR3 is made up of 13 amino acids. In DNA, the CDR3 is TGTGCCAGCAGCCGGGGACCGACATCACCCCTCCACTTT. This translates into CASSRGPTSPLHF.